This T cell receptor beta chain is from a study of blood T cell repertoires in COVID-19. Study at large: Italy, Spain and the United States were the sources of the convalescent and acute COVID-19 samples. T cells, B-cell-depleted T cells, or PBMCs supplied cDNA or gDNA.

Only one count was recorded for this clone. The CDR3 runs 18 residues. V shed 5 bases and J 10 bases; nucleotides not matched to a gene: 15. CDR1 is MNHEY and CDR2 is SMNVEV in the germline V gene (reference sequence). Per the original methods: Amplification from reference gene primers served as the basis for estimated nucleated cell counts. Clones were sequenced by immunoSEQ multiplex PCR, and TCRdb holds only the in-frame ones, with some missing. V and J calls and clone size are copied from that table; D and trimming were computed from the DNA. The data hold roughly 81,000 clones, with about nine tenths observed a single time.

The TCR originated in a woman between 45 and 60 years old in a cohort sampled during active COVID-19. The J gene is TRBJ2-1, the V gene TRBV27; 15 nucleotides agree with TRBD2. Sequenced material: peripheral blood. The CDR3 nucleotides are TGTGCCAGCAGTCCTACCGGGACTAGCGGGGGGTGGGGGAAGGAGCAGTTCTTC. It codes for CASSPTGTSGGWGKEQFF.